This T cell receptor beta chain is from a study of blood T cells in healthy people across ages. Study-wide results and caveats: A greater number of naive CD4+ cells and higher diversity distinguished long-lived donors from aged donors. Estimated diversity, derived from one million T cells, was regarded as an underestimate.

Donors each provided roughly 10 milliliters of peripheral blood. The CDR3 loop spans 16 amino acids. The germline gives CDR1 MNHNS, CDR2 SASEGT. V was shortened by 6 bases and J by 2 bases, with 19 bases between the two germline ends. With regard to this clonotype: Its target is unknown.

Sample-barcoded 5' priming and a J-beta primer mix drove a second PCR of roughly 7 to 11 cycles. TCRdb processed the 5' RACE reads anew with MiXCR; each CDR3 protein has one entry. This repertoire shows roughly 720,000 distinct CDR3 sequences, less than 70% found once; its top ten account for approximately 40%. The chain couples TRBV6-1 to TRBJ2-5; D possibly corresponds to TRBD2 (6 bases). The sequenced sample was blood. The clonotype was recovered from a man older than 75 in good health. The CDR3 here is CASRVGGAGHQETQYF. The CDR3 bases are TGTGCCAGCAGAGTAGGAGGGGCAGGGCATCAAGAGACCCAGTACTTC.